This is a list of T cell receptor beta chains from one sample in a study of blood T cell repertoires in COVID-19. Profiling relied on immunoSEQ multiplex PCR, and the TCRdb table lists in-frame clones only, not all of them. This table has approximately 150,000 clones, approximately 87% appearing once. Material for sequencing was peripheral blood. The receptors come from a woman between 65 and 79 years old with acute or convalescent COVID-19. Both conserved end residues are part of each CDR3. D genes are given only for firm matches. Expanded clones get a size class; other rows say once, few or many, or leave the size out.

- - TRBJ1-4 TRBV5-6 CASSSLDWDEKLFF
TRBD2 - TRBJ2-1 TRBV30 CAWGLAGAGSYNEQFF
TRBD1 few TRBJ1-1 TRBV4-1 CASSPEQGRLAFF
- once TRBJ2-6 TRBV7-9 CASSLGRAGANVLTF
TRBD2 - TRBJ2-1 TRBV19 CASSILAGGRLNEQFF
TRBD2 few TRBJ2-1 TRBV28 CASGLGVNEQFF
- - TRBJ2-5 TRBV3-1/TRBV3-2 CASRNRGKETQYF
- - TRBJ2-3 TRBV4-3 CASSQDSGAAWDTQYF
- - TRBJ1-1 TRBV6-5 CASSYRGNTEAFF
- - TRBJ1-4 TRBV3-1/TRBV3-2 CASTGREGRKLFF
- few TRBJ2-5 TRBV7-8 CASSKFPGLAQETQYF
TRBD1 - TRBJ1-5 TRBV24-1 CATSDRGTGMGNQPQHF
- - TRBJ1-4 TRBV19 CASSIGWRNEKLFF
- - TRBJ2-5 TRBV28 CASQDYLGETQYF
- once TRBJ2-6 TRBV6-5 CASKSTGTGANVLTF
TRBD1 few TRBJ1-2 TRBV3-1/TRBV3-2 CASSPRQGSYGYTF
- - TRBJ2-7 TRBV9 CASSVDGGRFYEQYF
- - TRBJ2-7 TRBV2 CASSGLGGIEQYF
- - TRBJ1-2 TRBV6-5 CASSYSGQGSGYTF
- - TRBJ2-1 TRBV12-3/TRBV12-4 CASSRGAWEQFF
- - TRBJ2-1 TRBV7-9 CASSPHDSYTYNEQFF
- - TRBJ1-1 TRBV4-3 CASSQGSGGNTEAFF
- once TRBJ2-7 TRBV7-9 CASSTPGHKISYEQYF
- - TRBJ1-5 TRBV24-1 CATSAGSSNQPQHF
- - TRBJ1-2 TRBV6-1 CASSEVQGEGYGYTF
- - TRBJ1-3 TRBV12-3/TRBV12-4 CASSFMQGNTIYF
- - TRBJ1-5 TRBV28 CASVQGHQPQHF
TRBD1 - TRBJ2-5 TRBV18 CASSPLSLTGGSQETQYF
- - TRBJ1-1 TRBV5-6 CASSGRGYDTEAFF
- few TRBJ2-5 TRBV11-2 CASAKQVQETQYF
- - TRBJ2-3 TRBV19 CASSEQGGAPSTDTQYF
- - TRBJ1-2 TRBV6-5 CASSFTGRDYGYTF
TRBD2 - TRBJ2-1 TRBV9 CASSVSGGTSYNEQFF
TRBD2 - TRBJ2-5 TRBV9 CASSVAGLAGGLEETQYF
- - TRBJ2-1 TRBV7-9 CASSLGPSSYNEQFF
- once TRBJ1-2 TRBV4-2 CASSQVGLNYGYTF
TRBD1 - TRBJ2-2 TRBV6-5 CASSYGDRGLSGELFF
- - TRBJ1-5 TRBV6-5 CASREDIFGPQHF
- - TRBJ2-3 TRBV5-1 CASSLGLGDSRTDTQYF
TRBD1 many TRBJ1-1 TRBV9 CASSVTGGRTEAFF
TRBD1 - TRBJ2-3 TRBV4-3 CASSQGDRGRGTDTQYF
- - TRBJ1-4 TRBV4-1 CASSTIQGSSNEKLFF
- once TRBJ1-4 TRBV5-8 CASSRVTTNEKLFF
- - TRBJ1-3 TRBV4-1 CASSQLTGSGNTIYF
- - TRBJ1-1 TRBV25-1 CASSESGYTEAFF
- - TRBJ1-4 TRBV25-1 CASRRQVDEKLFF
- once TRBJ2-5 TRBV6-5 CASRLDVETQYF
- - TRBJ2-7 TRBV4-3 CASSQDYTSYEQYF
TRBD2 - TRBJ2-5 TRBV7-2 CASSLAGLAGQETQYF
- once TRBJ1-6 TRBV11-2 CASSAPTNRINSPLHF
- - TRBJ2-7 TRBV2 CASRRTGSAYEQYF
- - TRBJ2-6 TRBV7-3 CASSPGRNNVLTF
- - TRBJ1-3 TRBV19 CASSIGQPSSGNTIYF